This T cell receptor beta chain was captured in a study of identical twins listed by TCRdb under 2016. Concerning the study at large: TCR alpha and beta repertoires from monozygotic twins, unrelated adults of various ages and cord blood were deep-sequenced to test whether fetal clonotypes persist. To rule out contamination, replicate twin experiments were performed at different times with different library preparation protocols.

Concerning this clonotype: This receptor's antigen is unknown. Base qualities are not provided; no much larger clone lies one nucleotide away.

Libraries were built with 5' RACE. This sample was sequenced with an Illumina HiSeq 2000. Template switching introduced a universal primer binding site; the final cDNA contained a unique molecular identifier, enabling accurate counting of TCR cDNA molecules. Specific primers in the conserved constant-segment region were used to synthesize first-strand cDNA for TCR alpha and beta chains. Each cDNA library was double barcoded, with a SMART-Mk sample barcode plus Illumina barcodes, to control for contamination. TruSeq adapter sequences, together with Illumina sample barcodes, were added in two successive PCR steps. Sequencing of the TCR alpha and beta cDNA libraries was done on the Illumina HiSeq platform using custom primers. On the authors' methods: MiGEC processed the raw reads to extract unique molecular identifiers, while MiXCR was used to determine the CDR3 positions. Recombination models were inferred per individual with the repgenHMM and IGoR tools using an EM algorithm. The tcR package in R was used for shared clonotype analysis, with sharing normalized by the product of cloneset sizes. To study raw recombination free of thymic and clonal selection effects, out-of-frame nonproductive sequences were analyzed. Using fastp at Q25 and MiXCR, TCRdb reprocessed the public reads and kept productive beta chains. Identical CDR3 protein sequences are pooled into one entry, listed with their most common genes and DNA. The V and J calls and clone size are TCRdb's, not the authors'. The sample table holds more than 1.5 million distinct CDR3 sequences, of which about 32% were seen once. In total, the top ten clones hold about 0.3% of the sample.

The paper as a whole reports these results and caveats: Compared with coincidental sharing between unrelated individuals, out-of-frame TCR alpha sequences shared between twins had an excess of sequences with low generation probability. Abundant cord blood beta clonotypes had fewer insertions, young adult naive repertoires showed a similar but weaker trend, and memory repertoires showed no such trend. Because the same donors could not be followed over many years, the conclusions depended on cross-sectional statistical analysis. In beta out-of-frame sequences, excess twin sharing was weaker, because having fewer shared sequences lowered the signal-to-noise ratio. Zero-insertion analyses could be partly confounded by invariant T cells such as MAIT and iNKT, although diverse VJ usage argued against such confounding for most clonotypes. Out-of-frame TCR alpha sharing in monozygotic twins was systematically underestimated by recombination models, whereas sharing between unrelated individuals was in agreement with the recombination models.

From cysteine to phenylalanine, the CDR3 is 15 amino acids long. Solely the CDR3 DNA is kept, with 45 bases framed from the first base. CDR1 and CDR2 were assigned from the germline V gene as SGHTA and FQGNSA. V was cut back by 2 bases and J by 3 bases, leaving a gap of 14 bases between them. All donors were healthy Caucasians. Material for sequencing was cord blood. The source is a newborn girl in good health. The V gene is TRBV7-2 and the J gene is TRBJ2-7; the D segment could be TRBD1, given 6 matching bases. The CDR3 in this case is CASSLIGRGGYEQYF. The sequence in DNA is TGTGCCAGCAGCTTAATAGGTAGAGGGGGCTACGAGCAGTACTTC.